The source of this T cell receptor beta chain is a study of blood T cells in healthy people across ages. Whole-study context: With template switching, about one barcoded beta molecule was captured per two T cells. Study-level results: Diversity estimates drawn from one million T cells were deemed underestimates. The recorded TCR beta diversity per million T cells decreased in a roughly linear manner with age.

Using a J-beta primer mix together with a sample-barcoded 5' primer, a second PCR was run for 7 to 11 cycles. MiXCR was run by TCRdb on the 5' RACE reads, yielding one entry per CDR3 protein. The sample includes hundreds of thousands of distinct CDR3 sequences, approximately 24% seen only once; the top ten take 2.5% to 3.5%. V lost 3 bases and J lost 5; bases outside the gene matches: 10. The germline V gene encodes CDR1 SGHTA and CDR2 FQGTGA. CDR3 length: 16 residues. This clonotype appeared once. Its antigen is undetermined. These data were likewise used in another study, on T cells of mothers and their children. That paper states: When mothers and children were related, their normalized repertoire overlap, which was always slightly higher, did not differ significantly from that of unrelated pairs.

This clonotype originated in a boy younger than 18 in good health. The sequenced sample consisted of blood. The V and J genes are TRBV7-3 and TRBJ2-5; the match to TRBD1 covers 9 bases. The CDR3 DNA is TGTGCCAGCAGCTTCATATTCGGACAGGGGTCGGAGACCCAGTACTTC. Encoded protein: CASSFIFGQGSETQYF.